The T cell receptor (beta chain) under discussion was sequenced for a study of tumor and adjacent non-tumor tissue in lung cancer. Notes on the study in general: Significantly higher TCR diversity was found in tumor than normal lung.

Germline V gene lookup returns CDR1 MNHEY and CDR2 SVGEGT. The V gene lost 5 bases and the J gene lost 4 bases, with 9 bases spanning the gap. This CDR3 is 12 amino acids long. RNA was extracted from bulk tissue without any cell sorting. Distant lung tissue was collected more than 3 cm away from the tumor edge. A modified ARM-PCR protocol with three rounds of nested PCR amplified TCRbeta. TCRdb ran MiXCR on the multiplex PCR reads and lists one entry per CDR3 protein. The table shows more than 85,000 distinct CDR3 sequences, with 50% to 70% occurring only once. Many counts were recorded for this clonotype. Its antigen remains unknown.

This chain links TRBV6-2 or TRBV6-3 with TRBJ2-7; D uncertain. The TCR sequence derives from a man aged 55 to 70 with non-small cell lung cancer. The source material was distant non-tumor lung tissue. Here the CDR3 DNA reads TGTGCCAGCAGTCAGTTTTTGTACGAGCAGTACTTC. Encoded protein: CASSQFLYEQYF.